What follows are 11 T cell receptor beta chains derived from one specimen sequenced in a study of CD8+ T cells in alopecia areata. Extracted from the samples, RNA was reverse transcribed into cDNA to serve as the sequencing template. TCRdb's table, derived via immunoSEQ multiplex PCR, lists solely in-frame clones and lacks some. The sample holds about 200,000 clones, around 57% seen once. Treatment given: oral pan-JAK inhibitor, 5-10 mg twice daily. Sequencing was performed on CD4+ T cells sorted from blood, taken at week 4, from a patient treated with tofacitinib. Source of these receptors: a human donor with alopecia areata.

This clone was recorded once. This rearrangement joins TRBV30 to TRBJ2-7; possible D gene TRBD2, 6 bases. The CDR3 runs to 11 residues. The germline gives CDR1 GTSNPN, CDR2 SVGIG (reference sequence). The CDR3, as DNA: TGTGCGGGAGGACGGGCCTACGAGCAGTACTTC. It yields the protein CAGGRAYEQYF.

This clone was counted once. This rearrangement joins TRBV6-5 to TRBJ1-2; 7 bases map to TRBD1. Germline trimming cut 6 bases from V and 3 bases from J; bases unmatched to any gene: 7. Germline V lookup: CDR1 MNHEY, CDR2 SVGAGI. The CDR3 has 14 residues. The CDR3 loop is CASRTRQGDYGYTF. DNA for the CDR3: TGTGCCAGCAGGACACGGCAGGGGGACTATGGCTACACCTTC.

This clone was observed a few times. This chain uses TRBV25-1 with TRBJ2-3; weak D call: TRBD2 (5 bases). V was shortened by 7 bases and J by 4 bases, with 12 bases between the two germline ends. The CDR3 consists of 13 residues. Germline loops: CDR1 MGHDK, CDR2 SYGVNS. The chain's CDR3 is CASKASSADTQYF. DNA for the CDR3: TGTGCCAGCAAGGCTAGCTCCGCAGATACGCAGTATTTT.

The J gene is TRBJ2-1, the V gene TRBV5-1; TRBD1 agrees at 7 bases. The germline V gene has CDR1 SGHRS and CDR2 YFSETQ. The J segment lost 4 bases and the V segment lost 8 bases, leaving 9 bases of the junction unmatched. There are 14 residues in the CDR3. This CDR3 reads CASQSPGQYNEQFF. In nucleotides, the CDR3 is TGCGCCAGTCAGAGTCCGGGACAGTACAATGAGCAGTTCTTC.

The rearrangement joins TRBV30 to TRBJ2-5, with D maybe TRBD1 (5 bases). The V gene lost 4 bases and the J gene lost 2 bases, with 11 bases spanning the gap. The CDR3 has 13 residues. Germline CDR1 is GTSNPN and CDR2 is SVGIG (reference sequence). The CDR3 protein is CAWTEQVQETQYF. In DNA form, the CDR3 reads TGTGCCTGGACCGAACAGGTACAAGAGACCCAGTACTTC.

This clone was counted only a few times. The chain uses TRBV29-1 and TRBJ1-1, with D unclear. The germline V gene encodes CDR1 SQVTM and CDR2 ANQGSEA. This CDR3 is 12 amino acids long. V dropped 3 bases and J dropped 5 bases, with 10 bases sitting between them. CDR3 sequence reads: CSVDEGGTEAFF. CDR3 nucleotide sequence: TGCAGCGTTGACGAAGGCGGGACTGAAGCTTTCTTT.

The chain couples TRBV2 to TRBJ2-2; D assignment may be TRBD1 or TRBD2 (5 bases each). The CDR3 consists of 14 residues. Deletions cut 8 bases from V and 4 bases from J, with 14 bases between. Germline values: CDR1 SNHLY, CDR2 FYNNEI. This chain's CDR3 is CASRLGAFTGELFF. DNA of the CDR3: TGTGCCAGCCGTCTCGGGGCCTTCACCGGGGAGCTGTTTTTT.

In this sample, this clone turned up a few times. CDR3 sequence reads: CASSIVGARDRANEKLFF. The CDR3 DNA reads as TGTGCCAGTAGTATAGTAGGGGCCCGGGACAGGGCCAATGAAAAACTGTTTTTT. The V and J genes are TRBV19 and TRBJ1-4; 9 bases fit TRBD1. CDR3 size: 18 residues. Germline V CDR1 and CDR2: LNHDA, SQIVND (reference sequence). V shed 1 base and J 5 bases; nucleotides not matched to a gene: 11.

To note about this clone: The junction departs from the called germline gene at one end, perhaps through a read error. The chain uses TRBV29-1 and TRBJ2-5, with a tentative D call TRBD1 (6 bases). The CDR3 consists of 11 residues. CDR1 and CDR2 (germline): SQVTM, ANQGSEA. The CDR3 nucleotides are TGCAGCGCGGACAGATCTAGGGCCCAGCACTTC. Translating it yields CSADRSRAQHF.

The genes are TRBV7-9 and TRBJ2-7, with 8 bases matching TRBD2. Germline V CDR1 and CDR2: SEHNR, FQNEAQ (reference sequence). The CDR3 covers 15 residues. The V gene end was trimmed by 5 bases and the J gene end by 1 base; junction bases not matched to a gene: 7. For the CDR3, the DNA is TGTGCCAGCAGCCCCCGGGAGGGTTCTTCCTACGAGCAGTACTTC. Protein product: CASSPREGSSYEQYF.

The chain combines TRBV5-1 with TRBJ2-7; no clear D gene. Trimming pared 3 bases from V and 0 bases from J, leaving 4 bases between. The CDR3 sequence is 12 residues long. CDR1 SGHRS and CDR2 YFSETQ come from the germline V gene. DNA of the CDR3: TGCGCCAGCAGCTCTAGCTCCTACGAGCAGTACTTC. Translating gives CASSSSSYEQYF.